This T cell receptor (beta chain) was recovered during a study of T cell responses to AZD1222 COVID-19 vaccine. Using immunoSEQ multiplex PCR, the repertoire was profiled, and TCRdb retains in-frame clones only, with some absent. This table has approximately 110,000 clones, around nine tenths appearing once. The CDR3 length is 15 residues. Trimming removed 6 bases at V and 6 bases at J, with 21 bases between. CDR1 and CDR2 (germline): SGHRS, YFSETQ. This clone was counted a single time. Antigen: not known. Notes on the study in general: Spike-specific TCR breadth rose after two AZD1222 doses, and depth rose as well.

Sequenced material: peripheral blood, taken on day 0 of AZD1222 vaccination. The rearrangement joins TRBV5-1 to TRBJ1-2, with a weak D call TRBD1 (6 bases). This TCR came from an adult in good health. CDR3 sequence reads: CASTPSDGGVDGYTF. The CDR3 coding sequence is TGCGCCAGCACCCCCTCCGACGGGGGCGTGGATGGCTACACCTTC.